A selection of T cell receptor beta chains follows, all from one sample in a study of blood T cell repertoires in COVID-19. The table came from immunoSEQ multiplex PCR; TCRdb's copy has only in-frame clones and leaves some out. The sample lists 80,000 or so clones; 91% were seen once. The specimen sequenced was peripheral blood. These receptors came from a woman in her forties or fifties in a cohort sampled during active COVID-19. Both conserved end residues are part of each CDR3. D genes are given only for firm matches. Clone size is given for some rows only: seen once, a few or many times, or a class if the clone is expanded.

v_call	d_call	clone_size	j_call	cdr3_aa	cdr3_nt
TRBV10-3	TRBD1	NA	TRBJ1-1	CAISKGQMNTEAFF	TGTGCCATCAGCAAGGGACAGATGAACACTGAAGCTTTCTTT
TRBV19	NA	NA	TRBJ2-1	CASSKNRGEEQFF	TGTGCCAGTAGTAAAAACCGGGGTGAGGAGCAGTTCTTC
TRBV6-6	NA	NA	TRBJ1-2	CASSRQEIYGYTF	TGTGCCAGCAGTAGACAGGAGATCTATGGCTACACCTTC
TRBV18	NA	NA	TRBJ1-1	CASSPKPFQGMNTEAFF	TGTGCCAGCTCACCTAAACCCTTCCAGGGCATGAACACTGAAGCTTTCTTT
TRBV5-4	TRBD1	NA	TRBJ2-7	CAGGGQGGDEQYF	TGTGCCGGGGGAGGACAGGGGGGCGACGAGCAGTACTTC
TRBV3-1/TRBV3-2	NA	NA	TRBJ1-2	CASSQVPDYGYTF	TGTGCCAGCAGCCAAGTCCCCGACTATGGCTACACCTTC
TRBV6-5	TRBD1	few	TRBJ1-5	CASHEIEGGYQPQHF	TGTGCCAGCCACGAAATAGAAGGGGGCTATCAGCCCCAGCATTTT
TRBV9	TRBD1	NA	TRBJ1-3	CASSSTGLVPGNTIYF	TGTGCCAGCAGCTCGACAGGGTTGGTCCCTGGAAACACCATATATTTT
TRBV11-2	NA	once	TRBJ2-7	CASSFVNSYEQYF	TGTGCCAGCAGCTTTGTTAACAGCTACGAGCAGTACTTC
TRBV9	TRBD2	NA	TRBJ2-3	CASSDGGETFTDTQYF	TGTGCCAGCAGCGACGGGGGGGAAACCTTCACAGATACGCAGTATTTT
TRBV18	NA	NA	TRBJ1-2	CASSPSQAYGYTF	TGTGCCAGCTCACCAAGTCAAGCCTATGGCTACACCTTC
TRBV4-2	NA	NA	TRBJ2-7	CASSQKLGQTGYF	TGTGCCAGCAGCCAAAAACTCGGACAGACGGGTTACTTC
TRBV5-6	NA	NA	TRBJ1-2	CASSSARREDYGYTF	TGTGCCAGCAGCTCGGCGAGAAGGGAGGACTATGGCTACACCTTC
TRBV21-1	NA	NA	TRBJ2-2	CASSKALAGVLNTGELFF	TGTGCCAGCAGCAAAGCGCTAGCGGGGGTCTTAAACACCGGGGAGCTGTTTTTT
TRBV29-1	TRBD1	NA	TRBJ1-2	CSVVARGNYGYTF	TGCAGCGTTGTCGCCAGGGGGAACTATGGCTACACCTTC
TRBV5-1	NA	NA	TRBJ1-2	CASSLVAEANYGYTF	TGCGCCAGCAGCTTGGTGGCGGAAGCTAACTATGGCTACACCTTC
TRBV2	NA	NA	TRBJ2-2	CASTRELIGELFF	TGTGCCAGCACCCGAGAGTTGATCGGGGAGCTGTTTTTT
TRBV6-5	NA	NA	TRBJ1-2	CASNGLLSNYGYTF	TGTGCCAGCAATGGACTCTTGTCTAACTATGGCTACACCTTC
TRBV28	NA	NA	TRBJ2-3	CASSPQGNGDTQYF	TGTGCCAGCAGTCCACAGGGTAATGGAGATACGCAGTATTTT
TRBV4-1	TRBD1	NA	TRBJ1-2	CASSTPGQGVHTF	TGCGCCAGCAGCACCCCGGGACAGGGCGTTCACACCTTC
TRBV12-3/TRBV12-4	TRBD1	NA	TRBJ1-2	CASSLVTGDGYTF	TGTGCCAGCAGTTTAGTTACAGGGGACGGCTACACCTTC
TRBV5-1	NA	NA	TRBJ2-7	CASSLLGDEQYF	TGCGCCAGCAGCTTGCTCGGGGACGAGCAGTACTTC
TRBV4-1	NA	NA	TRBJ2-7	CASSQESGLSSYEQYF	TGCGCCAGCAGCCAAGAGTCGGGACTGAGCTCCTACGAGCAGTACTTC
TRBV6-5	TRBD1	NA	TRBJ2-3	CASSGQVLDGTQYF	TGTGCCAGCAGCGGACAGGTTCTTGATGGTACGCAGTATTTT
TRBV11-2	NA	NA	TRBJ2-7	CASRQPGEGSYEQYF	TGTGCCAGCAGACAACCAGGGGAAGGATCCTACGAGCAGTACTTC
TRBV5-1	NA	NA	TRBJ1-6	CASSLDRGPLSPLHF	TGCGCCAGCAGCTTGGATCGTGGGCCCCTTTCACCCCTCCACTTT
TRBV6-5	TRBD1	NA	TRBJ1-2	CASSQTGAGSYGYTF	TGTGCCAGCAGTCAAACAGGGGCTGGTAGCTATGGCTACACCTTC